These T cell receptor beta chains were read from a single sample in a study of blood T cells in healthy people across ages. TCRdb reanalysed the 5' RACE reads using MiXCR and keeps one entry per CDR3 protein. Among roughly 1.4 million distinct CDR3 sequences, approximately 63% were seen once, and the ten largest hold more than 6%. The sequenced material came from blood. The source is a man aged 18 to 29 in good health. Both conserved end residues are part of each CDR3.

v_gene,j_gene,CDR3aa
TRBV20-1,TRBJ1-2,CSARATGGNGYTF
TRBV27,TRBJ2-2,CASSLSGRALVTGELFF
TRBV10-3,TRBJ2-5,CAISAALAGEGETQYF
TRBV11-2,TRBJ1-1,CASSLEGWTEAFF
TRBV2,TRBJ2-3,CASSGGQDYSTDTQYF
TRBV11-2,TRBJ2-7,CASSFGTVVSYEQYF
TRBV5-1,TRBJ1-2,CASAGQLNYGYTF
TRBV20-1,TRBJ2-7,CSADQGGDEQYF
TRBV27,TRBJ2-3,CASSLYPRGAADTQYF
TRBV11-2,TRBJ2-7,CASSLVGRGYYEQYF
TRBV9,-,CASSVGLAHEQYF
TRBV27,TRBJ2-1,CASRSWWVGTNGSYNEQFF
TRBV24-1,TRBJ2-1,CATSDLLPRGRSYNEQFF
TRBV7-6,TRBJ1-5,CASSSPRRSNQPQHF
TRBV20-1,TRBJ2-3,CSVSRDTQYF
TRBV20-1,-,CSASQSRGPYYEQYF
TRBV29-1,TRBJ2-5,CSGGLAGGVGEQYF
TRBV20-1,TRBJ2-4,CSARTPGNIQYF
TRBV10-3,TRBJ2-1,CAIGRRYTEQFF
TRBV7-9,TRBJ1-1,CASSAREGPEAFF
TRBV3-1,TRBJ2-5,CASSQVETQYF
TRBV6-5,TRBJ2-3,CASSPGQEPQYF